Presented here are 16 T cell receptor beta chains from one specimen sequenced in a study of persistence of HIV-infected CD4 T cells. The stimulus was an HIV-1 Gag 15-mer peptide pool, around 1.1 ug/peptide/mL. Sorting of responding CD4+ T cells relied on upregulated CD40 ligand together with CD69. Antigen specificity for these receptors is unknown. This was the immunoSEQ version 4 assay in survey mode. Sequenced by immunoSEQ multiplex PCR; TCRdb stores in-frame clones only, minus some. The data contain tens of thousands of clones, around 67% of them singletons. The sequencing here drew on CD4+ T cells sorted from PBMCs after approximately 20-hour stimulation, taken from a patient who received antiretroviral therapy. These receptors were taken from an adult man with HIV who was CMV-seropositive.

This clone was recorded a few times. The chain is built from TRBV19 and TRBJ1-2, with a possible D match to TRBD1 (6 bases). Per germline, CDR1 LNHDA and CDR2 SQIVND (reference sequence). The CDR3 runs to 14 residues. The V gene lost 5 bases and the J gene lost 2 bases, with 12 bases spanning the gap. The CDR3 sequence is CASSRQEANYGYTF. The CDR3 coding sequence is TGTGCCAGTAGTCGACAGGAGGCAAACTATGGCTACACCTTC.

This chain joins TRBV14 and TRBJ2-1; possible D gene TRBD2, 6 bases. Trimming shortened V by 1 base and J by 6 bases, and 16 bases separated the two germline ends. The V gene's germline CDR1 is SGHDN and CDR2 FVKESK. There are 16 residues in the CDR3. The CDR3 bases are TGTGCCAGCAGCCAAGCGGCCGGGAGCCCTTCCAATGAGCAGTTCTTC. Its protein is CASSQAAGSPSNEQFF.

The chain links TRBV28 to TRBJ2-2, with D possibly TRBD2 on 6 matching bases. Per the germline V gene, CDR1 is MDHEN and CDR2 is SYDVKM. Trimming stripped 3 bases from V and 8 bases from J, with 16 bases between. This CDR3 comprises 15 residues. CDR3 sequence reads: CASSFYKEAGGELFF. In nucleotides, the CDR3 is TGTGCCAGCAGTTTTTACAAGGAGGCGGGGGGGGAGCTGTTTTTT.

Only one count was recorded for this clone. The gene calls are TRBV5-4 and TRBJ2-2; the D is unclear. Germline V lookup: CDR1 SGHNT, CDR2 YYREEE (reference sequence). V lost 1 base, J lost 0 bases, and 10 bases lay in between. The CDR3 consists of 16 residues. CDR3: CASSLPLYPNTGELFF. The DNA of the CDR3 is TGTGCCAGCAGCTTGCCCCTTTATCCGAACACCGGGGAGCTGTTTTTT.

The chain employs TRBV10-2 and TRBJ1-6; D is undetermined. Germline V CDR1 and CDR2: WSHSY, SAAADI. V dropped 2 bases and J dropped 10 bases, with 18 bases sitting between them. This CDR3 comprises 16 residues. The CDR3 DNA is TGCGCCAGCAGTGAGGAGAGACCTACCAGAGGGTCACCCCTCCACTTT. Translation: CASSEERPTRGSPLHF.

J is TRBJ2-7 and V is TRBV12-5; the match to TRBD1 covers 9 bases. The CDR3 has 15 residues. Germline trimming cut 3 bases from V and 0 bases from J; bases unmatched to any gene: 3. The V gene's germline CDR1 is LGHNT and CDR2 FRNRAP. Written as DNA, the CDR3 is TGTGCTAGTGGTTTAAGGACAGGGGCCTCCTACGAGCAGTACTTC. Translated, it gives CASGLRTGASYEQYF.

The rearrangement joins TRBV28 to TRBJ2-1; 11 bases match TRBD2. Germline CDR1 reads MDHEN; CDR2 reads SYDVKM. This CDR3 is built from 16 residues. V gave up 1 base and J gave up 7 bases; unmatched junction bases: 6. CDR3 sequence (DNA): TGTGCCAGCAGTTTATCTAGCGGGGGGTTAAGGAATGAGCAGTTCTTC. It encodes CASSLSSGGLRNEQFF.

This clone was seen more than once but under ten times. The chain has TRBV6-2 or TRBV6-3 and TRBJ2-7; D is ambiguous. The CDR3 has 15 residues. Germline values: CDR1 MNHEY, CDR2 SVGEGT. Trimming left V 4 bases short and J 2 bases short, with 15 bases between. The CDR3 region is CASSWAEPGAYEQYF. Here the CDR3 DNA reads TGTGCCAGCAGTTGGGCGGAGCCAGGAGCCTACGAGCAGTACTTC.

The chain is built from TRBV5-1 and TRBJ1-1; TRBD1 matches at 7 bases. The CDR3 has 14 residues. J lost 1 base, V lost 4 bases, and 4 bases had no gene match. Germline CDR1 and CDR2: SGHRS and YFSETQ. In nucleotides, the CDR3 is TGCGCCAGCAGCGGGACAGTGAGGAACACTGAAGCTTTCTTT. This codes for CASSGTVRNTEAFF.

This clone was recorded a few times. This chain links TRBV7-9 with TRBJ1-4, with a weak D call TRBD1 (5 bases). This CDR3 is 19 amino acids long. V was clipped by 1 base and J by 0 bases, with 18 bases between them. The V gene's germline CDR1 is SEHNR and CDR2 FQNEAQ (reference sequence). The CDR3 region is CASSLEGGLWGATNEKLFF. For the CDR3, the DNA is TGTGCCAGCAGCTTAGAAGGTGGACTTTGGGGGGCAACTAATGAAAAACTGTTTTTT.

The chain recombines TRBV2 with TRBJ2-7; a possible D gene is TRBD1 (5 bases). The germline V and J ends were trimmed by 5 bases and 7 bases, with 15 bases remaining between them. Looked up from germline, CDR1 is SNHLY and CDR2 is FYNNEI. This CDR3 has 13 amino acids. In DNA form, the CDR3 reads TGTGCCAGCAGTATGAAGGGGCTTGGGGAGCAGTACTTC. Protein sequence: CASSMKGLGEQYF.

The J gene is TRBJ2-7, the V gene TRBV12-3 or TRBV12-4; tentative D call: TRBD1 (5 bases). V lost 1 base to trimming and J lost 4 bases, with 8 bases between them. The CDR3 is 13 residues long. This chain's CDR3 is CASSLERGYEQYF. CDR3 bases: TGTGCCAGCAGTTTAGAAAGGGGATACGAGCAGTACTTC.

The chain employs TRBV9 and TRBJ2-7; unclear D gene. Germline V gives CDR1 SGDLS, CDR2 YYNGEE. V was trimmed by 4 bases and J by 3 bases, leaving 14 bases between them. CDR3 length: 14 amino acids. CDR3 in DNA: TGTGCCAGCAGCAGGAGCTCAGGCAGCTACGAGCAGTACTTC. This codes for CASSRSSGSYEQYF.

The V and J genes are TRBV6-5 and TRBJ1-5; D remains unclear. Looked up from germline, CDR1 is MNHEY and CDR2 is SVGAGI. V was trimmed by 5 bases and J by 3 bases, leaving 11 bases between them. The CDR3 has 14 residues. The CDR3 loop reads CASSQLAPNQPQHF. DNA for the CDR3: TGTGCCAGCAGTCAACTGGCCCCCAATCAGCCCCAGCATTTT.

Details on this clone: The sample holds other DNA sequences that translate to the same CDR3. This chain connects TRBV27 to TRBJ1-2; D unclear. V lost 8 bases and J lost 4, with 11 bases in between. Germline V gene data show CDR1 as MNHEY and CDR2 as SMNVEV (reference sequence). This CDR3 spans 12 amino acids. CDR3 DNA: TGTGCCAGCTCCAGCGGATCCTATGGCTACACCTTC. Translation gives CASSSGSYGYTF.

This rearrangement joins TRBV21-1 to TRBJ1-5; the D call in the table, TRBD1, was not verified against the DNA. TRBV21-1 is given as a pseudogene. The length of the CDR3 is 18 residues. As DNA, the CDR3 is TGTGCCAGCAGCATCCTGGGTCACCGGGACAGCGGTGTTCAGCCCCAGCATTTT. It is translated as CASSILGHRDSGVQPQHF.